The following is a T cell receptor beta chain sequence with its context. No cognate antigen has been identified for it. Per-base quality was not reported, and no clone a single base away is much larger than it. This entry belongs to a study of CD8+ T cells in alopecia areata (dated by TCRdb to the late 2010s). Regarding the research as a whole: Treated patients were enrolled in an open-label pilot trial of oral tofacitinib, 5 to 10 mg twice daily, for moderate-to-severe alopecia areata. Tofacitinib was given for 6 to 18 months, followed by 6 months of follow-up off drug to assess delayed response and recurrence. For the treated patients, the SALT score, which quantifies what percentage of scalp surface area is affected, served as the measure of disease severity. High-throughput TCRbeta sequencing was used to examine T cell clonal expansion in alopecia areata in both the C3H/HeJ mouse model and human patients. Human TCRbeta sequencing covered scalp tissue and sorted CD4+ and CD8+ peripheral blood T cells from patchy and totalis/universalis alopecia areata patients and healthy controls. Patients on tofacitinib were biopsied at baseline and after 4 and 24 weeks of treatment, and several of the patients also had a later scalp biopsy. Scalp clonality was compared across normal scalp (n=4), patchy alopecia areata scalp (n=8), and alopecia totalis/universalis scalp (n=8). RNA came from the PAXgene miRNA kit for fixed scalp, the miRNeasy kit for PBMCs, and the RNeasy kit for mouse skin. Amplification of TCRbeta CDR3 regions was done by immunoSEQ multiplex PCR using 35 Vbeta forward primers and 13 Jbeta reverse primers. Findings and caveats that apply to the study as a whole: With tofacitinib, both scalp clonality and the number of expanded CD8+ clones among the top 100 scalp clones went down significantly. The treated cohort was small, with a single nonresponder, so links between baseline CD8+ expansion and response need larger studies. Lesional scalp, especially in alopecia totalis/universalis, showed higher clonality and more expanded CD8+ clones than normal scalp, suggesting antigenic drive. Compared with mice, TCR sequences shared between patients were less clear, possibly partly because of HLA diversity across the patient population. Many expanded lesional clones were found to persist in scalp and blood during tofacitinib treatment, and relapse after treatment cessation may be partly explained by this persistence. Unlike mouse skin, which is dominated by gammadelta T cells, normal human skin has resident alphabeta T cells that are also sequenced, and this complicates analysis of the scalp TCR repertoire.

There are 16 amino acids in the CDR3, from cysteine to phenylalanine inclusive. Just the 48-base CDR3 DNA is kept, in frame starting at base 1. The germline V gene sets CDR1 to SGHVS and CDR2 to FQNEAQ. V ends up 1 base short and J 6 bases short, with an unmatched junction base count of 8. The treatment or condition label for this specimen denotes: oral pan-JAK inhibitor, 5-10 mg twice daily. From alopecia areata patients, peripheral blood was collected along with lesional scalp punch biopsies. After PBMCs were isolated by density centrifugation and stained for CD3, CD4 and CD8, a FACSAria was used to sort CD4+ and CD8+ T cells. Receptor amplification or capture employed the immunoSEQ multiplex PCR assay. For TCR sequencing, RNA was extracted from every sample and reverse transcribed into cDNA to serve as template. First-strand cDNA was synthesized using SuperScript III with a 2:1 mix of oligo-dT and random hexamers. A synthetic immune receptor repertoire was used to gauge amplification bias, and whatever bias remained was removed computationally. Per the source publication's procedure: After raw reads were preprocessed to remove errors, the CDR3 was defined following IMGT conventions as running from the conserved cysteine to phenylalanine. To get clonality, Shannon entropy was normalized by log2 of the number of productive unique TCRs and the result was subtracted from 1. Whether each scalp clone was CD4 or CD8 was inferred by checking scalp TCRbeta sequences against the CD4 and CD8 repertoires from sorted blood. TCRdb's version of the immuneACCESS table is confined to in-frame rearrangements and falls short of the full clone set. An unresolved V gene accounts for under half of the shortfall where checked; the remainder is of unknown origin. Clone size and the V and J calls come from that table; the DNA yielded D and trimming. The sample records tens of thousands of clones, about 71% of which are singletons. The ten largest account for roughly a sixth of the sample.

The chain is encoded by TRBV7-8 joined to TRBJ2-2, with 7 bases in between that match TRBD2. This specimen consisted of CD8+ T cells sorted from blood, obtained around week 44, from a patient treated with tofacitinib. This sequence was found in a human donor with alopecia areata. The sequence in DNA is TGTGCCAGCAGCTTAGAGGGAGGACTAGTACCCGGGGAGCTGTTTTTT. Its product reads: CASSLEGGLVPGELFF.